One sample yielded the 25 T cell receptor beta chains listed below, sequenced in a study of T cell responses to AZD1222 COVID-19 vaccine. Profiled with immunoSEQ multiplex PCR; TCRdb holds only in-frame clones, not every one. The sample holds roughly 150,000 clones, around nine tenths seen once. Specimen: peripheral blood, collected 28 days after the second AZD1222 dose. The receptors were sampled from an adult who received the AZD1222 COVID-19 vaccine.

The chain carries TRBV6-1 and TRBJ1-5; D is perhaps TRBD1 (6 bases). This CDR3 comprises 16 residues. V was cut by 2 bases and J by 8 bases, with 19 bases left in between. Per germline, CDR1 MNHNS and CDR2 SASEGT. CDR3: CASSEIPGGTIKPQHF. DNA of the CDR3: TGTGCCAGCAGTGAAATTCCTGGGGGGACAATCAAGCCCCAGCATTTT.

The CDR3 reads CASSLGQAAGELFF. CDR3 coding DNA: TGTGCCAGCAGTTTGGGTCAGGCGGCCGGGGAGCTGTTTTTT. The V gene is TRBV27, the J gene TRBJ2-2; D uncertain. CDR3 length: 14 amino acids. Trimming shortened V by 3 bases and J by 6 bases, and 11 bases separated the two germline ends. Germline V gene data show CDR1 as MNHEY and CDR2 as SMNVEV (reference sequence).

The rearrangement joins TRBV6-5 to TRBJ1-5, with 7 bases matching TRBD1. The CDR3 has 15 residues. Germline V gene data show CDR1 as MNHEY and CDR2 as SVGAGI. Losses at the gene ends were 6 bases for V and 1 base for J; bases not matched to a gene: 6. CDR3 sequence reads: CASRPRGASNQPQHF. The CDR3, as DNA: TGTGCCAGCAGACCCAGGGGGGCGAGCAATCAGCCCCAGCATTTT.

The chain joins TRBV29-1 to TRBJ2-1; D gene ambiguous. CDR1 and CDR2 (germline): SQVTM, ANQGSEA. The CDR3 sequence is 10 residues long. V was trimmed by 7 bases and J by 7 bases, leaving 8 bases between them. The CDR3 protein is CSGANNEQFF. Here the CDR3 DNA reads TGCAGCGGGGCTAATAATGAGCAGTTCTTC.

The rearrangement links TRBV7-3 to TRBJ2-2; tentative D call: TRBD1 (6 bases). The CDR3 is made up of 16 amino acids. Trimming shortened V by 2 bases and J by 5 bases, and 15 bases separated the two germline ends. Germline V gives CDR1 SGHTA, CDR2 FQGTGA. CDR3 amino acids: CASSLGSGAYTGELFF. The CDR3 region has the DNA TGTGCCAGCAGCTTAGGTTCAGGGGCGTATACCGGGGAGCTGTTTTTT.

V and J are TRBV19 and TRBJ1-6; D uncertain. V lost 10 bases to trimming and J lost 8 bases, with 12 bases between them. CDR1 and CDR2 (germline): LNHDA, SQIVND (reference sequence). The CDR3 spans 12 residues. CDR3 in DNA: TGTGCCACCAGCCCGGCCGATTCACCCCTCCACTTT. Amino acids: CATSPADSPLHF.

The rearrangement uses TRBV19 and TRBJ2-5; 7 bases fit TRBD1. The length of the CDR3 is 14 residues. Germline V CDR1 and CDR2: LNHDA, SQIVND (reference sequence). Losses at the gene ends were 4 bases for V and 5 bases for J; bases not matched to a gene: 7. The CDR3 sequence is CASSTLDRKETQYF. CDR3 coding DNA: TGTGCCAGTAGTACCCTGGACAGGAAGGAGACCCAGTACTTC.

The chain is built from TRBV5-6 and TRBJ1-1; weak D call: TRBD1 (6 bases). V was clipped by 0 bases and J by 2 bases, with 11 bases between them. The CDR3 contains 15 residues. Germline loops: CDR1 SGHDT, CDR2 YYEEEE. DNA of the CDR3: TGTGCCAGCAGCTTGGTTGGGGGCCAAAACACTGAAGCTTTCTTT. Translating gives CASSLVGGQNTEAFF.

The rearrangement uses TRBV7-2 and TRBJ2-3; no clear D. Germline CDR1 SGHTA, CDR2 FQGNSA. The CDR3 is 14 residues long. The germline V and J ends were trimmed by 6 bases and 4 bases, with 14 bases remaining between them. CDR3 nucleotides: TGTGCCAGCAGTCTTAGGTACCGAGCAGATACGCAGTATTTT. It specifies CASSLRYRADTQYF.

The CDR3 DNA is TGTGCCAGCAGCCCCCGACAGGCAAACTATGGCTACACCTTC. It translates to CASSPRQANYGYTF. The V gene is TRBV28, the J gene TRBJ1-2, with D maybe TRBD1 (6 bases). V lost 6 bases and J 2 bases, leaving 13 bases between the germline ends. Germline lookup yields CDR1 MDHEN and CDR2 SYDVKM. This CDR3 contains 14 residues.

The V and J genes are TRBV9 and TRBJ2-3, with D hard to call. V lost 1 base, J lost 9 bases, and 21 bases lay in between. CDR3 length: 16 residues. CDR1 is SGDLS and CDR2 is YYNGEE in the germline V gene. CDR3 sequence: CASSVLPRSHGMTQYF. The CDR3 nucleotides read TGTGCCAGCAGCGTACTCCCCCGGTCTCATGGGATGACGCAGTATTTT.

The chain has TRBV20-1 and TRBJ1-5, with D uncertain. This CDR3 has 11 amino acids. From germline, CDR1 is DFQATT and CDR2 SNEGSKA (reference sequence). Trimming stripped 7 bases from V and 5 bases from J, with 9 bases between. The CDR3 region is CSGGEDQPQHF. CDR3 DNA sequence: TGCAGTGGAGGTGAGGATCAGCCCCAGCATTTT.

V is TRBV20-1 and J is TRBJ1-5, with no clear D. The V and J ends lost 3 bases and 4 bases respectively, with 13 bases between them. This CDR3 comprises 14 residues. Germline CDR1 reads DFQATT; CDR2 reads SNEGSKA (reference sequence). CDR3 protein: CSASRATGNQPQHF. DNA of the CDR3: TGCAGTGCTAGTCGGGCGACGGGGAATCAGCCCCAGCATTTT.

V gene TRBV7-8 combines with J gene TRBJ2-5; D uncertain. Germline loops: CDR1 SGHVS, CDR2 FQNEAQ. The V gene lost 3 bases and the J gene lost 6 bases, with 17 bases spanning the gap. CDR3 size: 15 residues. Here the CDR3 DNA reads TGTGCCAGCAGCTTTATTACAGCTTCTTTGAAGACCCAGTACTTC. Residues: CASSFITASLKTQYF.

This chain's CDR3 is CASSRTSASYEQYF. The CDR3 nucleotides read TGCGCCAGCAGTCGGACTAGCGCCTCCTACGAGCAGTACTTC. The chain couples TRBV5-1 to TRBJ2-7; 9 nucleotides agree with TRBD2. The ends lost 5 bases at V and 0 bases at J; junction bases unmatched: 3. The CDR3 loop spans 14 amino acids. The germline gives CDR1 SGHRS, CDR2 YFSETQ.

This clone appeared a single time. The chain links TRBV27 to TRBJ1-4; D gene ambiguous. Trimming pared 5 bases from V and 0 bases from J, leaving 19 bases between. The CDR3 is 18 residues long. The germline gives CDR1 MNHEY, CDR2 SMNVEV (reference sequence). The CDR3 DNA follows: TGTGCCAGCAGTCCCCTAACAATCCCCCAGGCAACTAATGAAAAACTGTTTTTT. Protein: CASSPLTIPQATNEKLFF.

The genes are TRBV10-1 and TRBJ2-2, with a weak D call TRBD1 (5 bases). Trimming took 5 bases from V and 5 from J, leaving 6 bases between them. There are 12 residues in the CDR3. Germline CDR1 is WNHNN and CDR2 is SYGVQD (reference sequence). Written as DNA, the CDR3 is TGCGCCAGCAGTCGACAGACCGGGGAGCTGTTTTTT. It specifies CASSRQTGELFF.

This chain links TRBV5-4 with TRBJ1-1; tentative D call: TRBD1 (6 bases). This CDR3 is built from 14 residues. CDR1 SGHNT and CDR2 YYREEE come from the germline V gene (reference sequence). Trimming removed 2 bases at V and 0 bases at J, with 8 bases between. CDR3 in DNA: TGTGCCAGCAGCTTTCAGGGGTTGAACACTGAAGCTTTCTTT. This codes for CASSFQGLNTEAFF.

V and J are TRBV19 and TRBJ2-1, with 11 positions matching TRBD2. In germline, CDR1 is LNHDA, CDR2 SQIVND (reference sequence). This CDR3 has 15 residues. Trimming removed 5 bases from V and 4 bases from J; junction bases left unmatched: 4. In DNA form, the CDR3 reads TGTGCCAGTAGTTTGACTAGCGGGGATTACAATGAGCAGTTCTTC. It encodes CASSLTSGDYNEQFF.

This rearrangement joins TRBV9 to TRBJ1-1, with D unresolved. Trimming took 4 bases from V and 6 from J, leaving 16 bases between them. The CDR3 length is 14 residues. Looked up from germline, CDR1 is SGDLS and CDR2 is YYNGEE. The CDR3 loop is CASSPHPSGAEAFF. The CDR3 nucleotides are TGTGCCAGCAGCCCTCACCCGAGCGGCGCTGAAGCTTTCTTT.

CDR3 bases: TGTGCCAGCAGTTACGTTGGTAGTGGAGTCTCATCGGAAGCTTTCTTT. Amino acids: CASSYVGSGVSSEAFF. This chain uses TRBV6-5 with TRBJ1-1; D is ambiguous. Trimming removed 2 bases from V and 8 bases from J, with 21 bases in between. Germline lookup yields CDR1 MNHEY and CDR2 SVGAGI. CDR3 size: 16 residues.

The DNA for the CDR3 is TGCGCCACACAAGCCCCAAGCGGGGGGGCCTACAATGAGCAGTTCTTC. Translating gives CATQAPSGGAYNEQFF. V is TRBV10-2 and J is TRBJ2-1; 10 nucleotides line up with TRBD2. From germline, CDR1 is WSHSY and CDR2 SAAADI. The junction had 11 bases not matched to a gene; V was cut back by 10 bases and J by 2 bases. This CDR3 has 16 amino acids.

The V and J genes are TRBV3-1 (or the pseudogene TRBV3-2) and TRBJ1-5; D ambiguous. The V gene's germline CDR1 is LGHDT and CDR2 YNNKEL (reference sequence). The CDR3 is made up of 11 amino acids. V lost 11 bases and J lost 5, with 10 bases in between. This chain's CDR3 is CALRGYQPQHF. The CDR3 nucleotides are TGTGCCCTCAGAGGGTATCAGCCCCAGCATTTT.

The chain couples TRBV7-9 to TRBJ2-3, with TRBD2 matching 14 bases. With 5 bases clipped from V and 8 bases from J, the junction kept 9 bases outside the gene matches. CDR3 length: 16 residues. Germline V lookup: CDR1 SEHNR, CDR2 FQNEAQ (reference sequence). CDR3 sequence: CASSRGLAGVSPTQYF. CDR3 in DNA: TGTGCCAGCAGCCGGGGACTAGCGGGAGTCTCCCCTACGCAGTATTTT.

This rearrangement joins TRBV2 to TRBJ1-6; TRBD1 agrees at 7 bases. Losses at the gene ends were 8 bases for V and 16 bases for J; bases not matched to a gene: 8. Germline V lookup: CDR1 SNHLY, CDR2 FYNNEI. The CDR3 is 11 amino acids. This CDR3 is CASYRGGILHF. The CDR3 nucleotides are TGTGCCAGCTACAGGGGCGGAATACTCCACTTT.